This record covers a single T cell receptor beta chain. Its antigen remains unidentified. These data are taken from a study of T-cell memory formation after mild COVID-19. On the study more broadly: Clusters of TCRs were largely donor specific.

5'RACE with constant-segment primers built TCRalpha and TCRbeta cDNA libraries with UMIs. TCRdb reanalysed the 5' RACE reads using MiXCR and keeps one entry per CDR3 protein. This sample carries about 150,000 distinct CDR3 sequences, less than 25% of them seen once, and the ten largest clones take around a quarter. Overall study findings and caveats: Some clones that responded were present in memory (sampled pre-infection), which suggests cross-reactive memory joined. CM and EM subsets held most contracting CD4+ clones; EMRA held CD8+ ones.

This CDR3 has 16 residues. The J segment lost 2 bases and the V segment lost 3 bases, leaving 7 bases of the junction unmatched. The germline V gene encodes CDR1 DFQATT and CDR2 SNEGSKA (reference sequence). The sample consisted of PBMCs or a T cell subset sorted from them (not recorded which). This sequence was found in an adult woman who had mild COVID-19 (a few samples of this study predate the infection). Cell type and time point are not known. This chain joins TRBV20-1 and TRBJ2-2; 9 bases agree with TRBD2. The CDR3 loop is CSARVAGALNTGELFF. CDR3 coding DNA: TGCAGTGCTAGGGTAGCGGGGGCCTTAAACACCGGGGAGCTGTTTTTT.